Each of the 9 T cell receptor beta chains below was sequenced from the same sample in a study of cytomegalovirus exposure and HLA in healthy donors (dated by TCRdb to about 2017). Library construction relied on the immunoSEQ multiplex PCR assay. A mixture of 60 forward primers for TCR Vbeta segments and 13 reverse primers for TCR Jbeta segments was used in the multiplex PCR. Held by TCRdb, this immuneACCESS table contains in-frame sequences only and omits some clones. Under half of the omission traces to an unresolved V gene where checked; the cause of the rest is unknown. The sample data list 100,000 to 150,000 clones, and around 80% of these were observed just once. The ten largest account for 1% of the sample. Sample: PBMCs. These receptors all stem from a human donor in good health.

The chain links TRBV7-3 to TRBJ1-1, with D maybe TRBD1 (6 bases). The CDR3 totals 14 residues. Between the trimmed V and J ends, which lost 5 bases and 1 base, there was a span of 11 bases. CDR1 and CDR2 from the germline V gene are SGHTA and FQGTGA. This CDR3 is CASSREGGNTEAFF. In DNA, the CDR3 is TGTGCCAGCAGCCGGGAGGGGGGGAACACTGAAGCTTTCTTT.

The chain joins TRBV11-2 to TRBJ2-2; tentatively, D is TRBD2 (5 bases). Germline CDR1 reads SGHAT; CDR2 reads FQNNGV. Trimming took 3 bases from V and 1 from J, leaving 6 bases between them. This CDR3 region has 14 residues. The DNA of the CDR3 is TGTGCCAGCAGCTTGGCGGGGAACACCGGGGAGCTGTTTTTT. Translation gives CASSLAGNTGELFF.

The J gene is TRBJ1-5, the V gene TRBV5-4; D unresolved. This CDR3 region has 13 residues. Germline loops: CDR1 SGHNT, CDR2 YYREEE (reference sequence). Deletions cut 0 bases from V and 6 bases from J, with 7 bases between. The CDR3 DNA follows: TGTGCCAGCAGCTTGGCCCCGGGTCAGCCCCAGCATTTT. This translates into CASSLAPGQPQHF.

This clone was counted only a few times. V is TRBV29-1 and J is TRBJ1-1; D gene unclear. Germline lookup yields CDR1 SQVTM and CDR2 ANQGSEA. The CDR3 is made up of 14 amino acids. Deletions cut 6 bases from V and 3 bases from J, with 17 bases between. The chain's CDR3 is CSVFHSTVDTEAFF. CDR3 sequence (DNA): TGCAGCGTCTTCCACAGCACGGTCGACACTGAAGCTTTCTTT.

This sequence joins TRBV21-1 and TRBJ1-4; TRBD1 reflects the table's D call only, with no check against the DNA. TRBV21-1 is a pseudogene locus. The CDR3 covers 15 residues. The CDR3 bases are TGTGCCAGCAGCAGAGACAGGGGGCAGGATGAAAAACTGTTTTTT. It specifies CASSRDRGQDEKLFF.

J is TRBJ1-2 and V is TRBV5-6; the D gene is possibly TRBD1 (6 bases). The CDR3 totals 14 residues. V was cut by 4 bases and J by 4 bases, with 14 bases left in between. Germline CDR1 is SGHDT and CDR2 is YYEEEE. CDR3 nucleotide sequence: TGTGCCAGCAGCCCGCGAACAGGGTTCTATGGCTACACCTTC. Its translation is CASSPRTGFYGYTF. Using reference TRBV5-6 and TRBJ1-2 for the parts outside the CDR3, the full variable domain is DAGVTQSPTHLIKTRGQQVTLRCSPKSGHDTVSWYQQALGQGPQFIFQYYEEEERQRGNFPDRFSGHQFPNYSSELNVNALLLGDSALYLCASSPRTGFYGYTFGSGTRLTVV.

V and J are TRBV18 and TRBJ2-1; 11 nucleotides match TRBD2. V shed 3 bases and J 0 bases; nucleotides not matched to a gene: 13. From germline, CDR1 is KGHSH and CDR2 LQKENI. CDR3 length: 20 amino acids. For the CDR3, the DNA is TGTGCCAGCTCACCGCCTCCTAGACTAGCGGGGCTTAGCTCCTACAATGAGCAGTTCTTC. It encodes CASSPPPRLAGLSSYNEQFF.

The CDR3 DNA sequence: TGTGCCAGTAGTAGTAGGAGGAATCCCTACAATGAGCAGTTCTTC. Its translation: CASSSRRNPYNEQFF. V gene TRBV19 combines with J gene TRBJ2-1, with D tentatively TRBD2 (5 bases). This CDR3 is built from 15 residues. Between the trimmed V and J ends, which lost 4 bases and 2 bases, there was a span of 12 bases. Germline CDR1 reads LNHDA; CDR2 reads SQIVND (reference sequence).

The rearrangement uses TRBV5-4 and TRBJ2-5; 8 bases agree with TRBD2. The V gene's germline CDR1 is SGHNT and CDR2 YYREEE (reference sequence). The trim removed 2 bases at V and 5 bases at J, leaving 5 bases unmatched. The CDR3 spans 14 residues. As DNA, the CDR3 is TGTGCCAGCAGCTTAGCGGGGGCGGGGGAGACCCAGTACTTC. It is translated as CASSLAGAGETQYF.